These T cell receptor beta chains were read from a single sample in a study of blood T cell repertoires in COVID-19. TCRdb's copy holds only in-frame clones and misses some; the assay was immunoSEQ multiplex PCR. The sample holds under 250,000 clones, approximately 82% seen once. Sequenced: peripheral blood. These receptors originate from an elderly woman with acute or convalescent COVID-19. Both conserved end residues are part of each CDR3. D genes are given only for firm matches. Size is stated for part of the rows, as once, few or many counts, or as a class when the clone is expanded.

size: once; J: TRBJ1-5; V: TRBV5-1; D: NA; DNA: TGCGCCAGCAGCTTGGAGACGGGGAATCAGCCCCAGCATTTT; CDR3: CASSLETGNQPQHF
size: NA; J: TRBJ2-5; V: TRBV9; D: TRBD1; DNA: TGTGCCAGCAGCAAATCCGGGACAGCCCAAGAGACCCAGTACTTC; CDR3: CASSKSGTAQETQYF
size: NA; J: TRBJ1-1; V: TRBV6-6; D: NA; DNA: TGTGCCAGCAGTTGGACCGAGCCGGGGGGTGAAGCTTTCTTT; CDR3: CASSWTEPGGEAFF
size: NA; J: TRBJ1-2; V: TRBV12-3/TRBV12-4; D: NA; DNA: TGTGCCAGCAGTCGGAGCTATGGCTACACCTTC; CDR3: CASSRSYGYTF
size: many; J: TRBJ2-1; V: TRBV9; D: TRBD2; DNA: TGTGCCAGCAGCCCTCATGCCGCGGGGGGTTCCTACAATGAGCAGTTCTTC; CDR3: CASSPHAAGGSYNEQFF
size: NA; J: TRBJ2-5; V: TRBV5-5; D: TRBD2; DNA: TGTGCCAGGGGGAGGCCGAGGACTAGCCAAGAGACCCAGTACTTC; CDR3: CARGRPRTSQETQYF
size: NA; J: TRBJ1-2; V: TRBV2; D: TRBD1; DNA: TGTGCCAGCAGTGTAGAGTCCGGACAGGGCTATGGCTACACCTTC; CDR3: CASSVESGQGYGYTF
size: NA; J: TRBJ1-2; V: TRBV7-9; D: TRBD1; DNA: TGTGCCAGCAGCTTATCATACAGGGGGTTATTGGGCTACACCTTC; CDR3: CASSLSYRGLLGYTF
size: few; J: TRBJ1-6; V: TRBV5-8; D: TRBD1; DNA: TGTGCCAGCAGCTCGGGACAGCATAATTCACCCCTCCACTTT; CDR3: CASSSGQHNSPLHF
size: NA; J: TRBJ2-1; V: TRBV5-1; D: TRBD2; DNA: TGCGCCAGCAGCTTGTTAGCGGGGGGTTCCATCGGGGATGAGCAGTTCTTC; CDR3: CASSLLAGGSIGDEQFF
size: NA; J: TRBJ2-1; V: TRBV11-3; D: NA; DNA: TGTGCCAGCAGCTTAGATCCCGCGAGGAACAATGAGCAGTTCTTC; CDR3: CASSLDPARNNEQFF
size: NA; J: TRBJ1-5; V: TRBV18; D: NA; DNA: TGTGCCAGCTCACCGGCCCGGGACATGGGAGAGCCCCAGCATTTT; CDR3: CASSPARDMGEPQHF
size: NA; J: TRBJ1-5; V: TRBV28; D: NA; DNA: TGTGCCAGCACCCTAACGGGGGTGACCCAGCCCCAGCATTTT; CDR3: CASTLTGVTQPQHF
size: NA; J: TRBJ2-5; V: TRBV7-2; D: NA; DNA: TGTGCCAGCTTGGGGAGTGTCCAAGAGACCCAGTACTTC; CDR3: CASLGSVQETQYF
size: NA; J: TRBJ1-6; V: TRBV27; D: NA; DNA: TGTGCCAGCAGTTTATCCAGCGGGGGGCGAGGCTCACCCCTCCACTTT; CDR3: CASSLSSGGRGSPLHF
size: once; J: TRBJ2-7; V: TRBV12-3/TRBV12-4; D: TRBD2; DNA: TGTGCCAGCTGTAGCGGGGGAAGGAACGAGCAGTACTTC; CDR3: CASCSGGRNEQYF
size: NA; J: TRBJ1-5; V: TRBV28; D: NA; DNA: TGTGCCAGCAGTTTTGCTGCGCCACAGCCCCAGCATTTT; CDR3: CASSFAAPQPQHF
size: NA; J: TRBJ1-5; V: TRBV6-5; D: TRBD1; DNA: TGTGCCAGCAGTAGAGGACAGGGCTACAATCAGCCCCAGCATTTT; CDR3: CASSRGQGYNQPQHF
size: NA; J: TRBJ1-1; V: TRBV11-3; D: NA; DNA: TGTGCCAGCAGCTTAGATAGGAGCCCTGCCACTGAAGCTTTCTTT; CDR3: CASSLDRSPATEAFF
size: NA; J: TRBJ2-1; V: TRBV10-3; D: TRBD2; DNA: TGTGCCATCAGTGGGGGGGGGAATGAGCAGTTCTTC; CDR3: CAISGGGNEQFF
size: NA; J: TRBJ2-6; V: TRBV6-1; D: TRBD1; DNA: TGTGCCAGCAGTGGAATAGGGCCTGCAGGGGGCTCTGGGGCCAACGTCCTGACTTTC; CDR3: CASSGIGPAGGSGANVLTF
size: once; J: TRBJ2-5; V: TRBV2; D: TRBD2; DNA: TGTGCCAGCAGTTTGCTAGCGGGGGAAGGAGAGACCCAGTACTTC; CDR3: CASSLLAGEGETQYF
size: NA; J: TRBJ2-1; V: TRBV28; D: TRBD1; DNA: TGTGCCAGCAAGAGGGACAGGGGTCTTCTGGGTGAGCAGTTCTTC; CDR3: CASKRDRGLLGEQFF
size: NA; J: TRBJ2-3; V: TRBV28; D: TRBD1; DNA: TGTGCCAGCAGTTCTGGGACAGGGGTCACAGATACGCAGTATTTT; CDR3: CASSSGTGVTDTQYF
size: NA; J: TRBJ1-5; V: TRBV6-2/TRBV6-3; D: TRBD1; DNA: TGTGCCAGCAGTTACTCGAGAGGACAGGGGGCTCTTCAGCCCCAGCATTTT; CDR3: CASSYSRGQGALQPQHF
size: NA; J: TRBJ1-1; V: TRBV5-1; D: TRBD1; DNA: TGCGCCAGCAGCGGCGGACAGGGGTATCGGACTGAAGCTTTCTTT; CDR3: CASSGGQGYRTEAFF
size: NA; J: TRBJ1-2; V: TRBV27; D: NA; DNA: TGTGCCAGCAGTTTAAACAGGGTAAACTATGGCTACACCTTC; CDR3: CASSLNRVNYGYTF
size: NA; J: TRBJ1-6; V: TRBV6-5; D: TRBD1; DNA: TGTGCCAGCAGGACAGGGGATTCACCCCTCCACTTT; CDR3: CASRTGDSPLHF
size: few; J: TRBJ2-7; V: TRBV5-1; D: TRBD2; DNA: TGCGCCAGCAGCTTGGGGGATCCGACTAGCGGGGTCTACGAGCAGTACTTC; CDR3: CASSLGDPTSGVYEQYF
size: NA; J: TRBJ2-7; V: TRBV3-1/TRBV3-2; D: NA; DNA: TGTGCCAGCAGCCAAGTCCGCGAGCAGTACTTC; CDR3: CASSQVREQYF
size: NA; J: TRBJ1-1; V: TRBV12-5; D: NA; DNA: TGTGCTAGTGCCAAGAACACTGAAGCTTTCTTT; CDR3: CASAKNTEAFF
size: NA; J: TRBJ1-6; V: TRBV19; D: TRBD1; DNA: TGTGCCAGTAGTCCTCGCCGGGACAGGCTCAATTCACCCCTCCACTTT; CDR3: CASSPRRDRLNSPLHF
size: NA; J: TRBJ2-1; V: TRBV11-2; D: TRBD2; DNA: TGTGCCAGCAGCCCCCGGGGCAGAGCGGGGGGTCCCTACAATGAGCAGTTCTTC; CDR3: CASSPRGRAGGPYNEQFF
size: NA; J: TRBJ1-2; V: TRBV27; D: NA; DNA: TGTGCCAGCAGTTTTCGGGTCAGGGAGGGCGGCTACACCTTC; CDR3: CASSFRVREGGYTF
size: NA; J: TRBJ1-2; V: TRBV20-1; D: NA; DNA: TGCAGTGCTAGTCCCGAAGCCAGGGCATCCTATGGCTACACCTTC; CDR3: CSASPEARASYGYTF